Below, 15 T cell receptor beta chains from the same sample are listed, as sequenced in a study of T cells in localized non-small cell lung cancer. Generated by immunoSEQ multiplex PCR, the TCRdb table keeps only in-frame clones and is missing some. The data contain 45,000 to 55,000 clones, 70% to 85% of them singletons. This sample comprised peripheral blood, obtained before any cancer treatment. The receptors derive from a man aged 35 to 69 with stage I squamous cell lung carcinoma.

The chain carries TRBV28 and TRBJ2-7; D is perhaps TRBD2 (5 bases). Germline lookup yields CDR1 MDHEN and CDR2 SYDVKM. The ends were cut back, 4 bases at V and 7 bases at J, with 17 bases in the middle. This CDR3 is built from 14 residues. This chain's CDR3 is CASSYPAGEEEQYF. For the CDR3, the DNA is TGTGCCAGCAGTTACCCGGCCGGGGAAGAAGAGCAGTACTTC. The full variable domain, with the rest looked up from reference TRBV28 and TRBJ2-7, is DVKVTQSSRYLVKRTGEKVFLECVQDMDHENMFWYRQDPGLGLRLIYFSYDVKMKEKGDIPEGYSVSREKKERFSLILESASTNQTSMYLCASSYPAGEEEQYFGPGTRLTVT.

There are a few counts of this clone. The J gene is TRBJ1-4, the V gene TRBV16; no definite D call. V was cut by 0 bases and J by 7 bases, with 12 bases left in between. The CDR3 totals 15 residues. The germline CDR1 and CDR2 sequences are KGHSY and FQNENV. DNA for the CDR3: TGTGCCAGCAGCCAATCGAACAGACGGGGTGAAAAACTGTTTTTT. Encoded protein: CASSQSNRRGEKLFF.

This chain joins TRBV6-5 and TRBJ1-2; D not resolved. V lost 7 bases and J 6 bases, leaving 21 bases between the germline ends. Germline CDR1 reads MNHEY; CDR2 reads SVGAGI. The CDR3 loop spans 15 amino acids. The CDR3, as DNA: TGTGCCAGCACTCCCACCCACCAGATAATCAATGGCTACACCTTC. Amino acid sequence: CASTPTHQIINGYTF.

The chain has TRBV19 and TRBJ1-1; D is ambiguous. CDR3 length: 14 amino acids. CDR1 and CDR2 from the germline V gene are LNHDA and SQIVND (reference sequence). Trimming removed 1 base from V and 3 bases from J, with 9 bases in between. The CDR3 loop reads CASSIVGWDTEAFF. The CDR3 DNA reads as TGTGCCAGTAGTATAGTCGGGTGGGACACTGAAGCTTTCTTT.

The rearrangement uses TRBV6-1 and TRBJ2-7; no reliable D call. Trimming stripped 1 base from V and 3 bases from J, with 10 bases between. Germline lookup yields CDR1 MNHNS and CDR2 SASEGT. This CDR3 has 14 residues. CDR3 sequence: CASSEVGFDYEQYF. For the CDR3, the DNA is TGTGCCAGCAGTGAAGTGGGGTTCGACTACGAGCAGTACTTC.

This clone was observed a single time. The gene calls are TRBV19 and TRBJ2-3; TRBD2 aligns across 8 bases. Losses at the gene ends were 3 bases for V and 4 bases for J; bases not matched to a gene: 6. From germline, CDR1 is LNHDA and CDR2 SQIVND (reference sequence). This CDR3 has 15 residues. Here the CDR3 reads CASSIRGGAADTQYF. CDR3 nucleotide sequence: TGTGCCAGTAGTATCCGGGGGGGCGCCGCAGATACGCAGTATTTT. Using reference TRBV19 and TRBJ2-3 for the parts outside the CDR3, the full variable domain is DGGITQSPKYLFRKEGQNVTLSCEQNLNHDAMYWYRQDPGQGLRLIYYSQIVNDFQKGDIAEGYSVSREKKESFPLTVTSAQKNPTAFYLCASSIRGGAADTQYFGPGTRLTVL.

The CDR3 DNA reads as TGCGCCAGCAGCTTGGAGAATGAGCAGTTCTTC. Translated: CASSLENEQFF. The genes are TRBV5-1 and TRBJ2-1, with unresolved D. Germline loops: CDR1 SGHRS, CDR2 YFSETQ. Trimming removed 0 bases from V and 7 bases from J, with 2 bases in between. There are 11 residues in the CDR3.

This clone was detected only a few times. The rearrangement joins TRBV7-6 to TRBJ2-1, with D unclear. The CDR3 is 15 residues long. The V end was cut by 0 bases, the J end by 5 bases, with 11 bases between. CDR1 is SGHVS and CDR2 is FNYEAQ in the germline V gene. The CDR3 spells CASSLAQPWNNEQFF. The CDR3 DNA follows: TGTGCCAGCAGCTTAGCGCAGCCTTGGAACAATGAGCAGTTCTTC.

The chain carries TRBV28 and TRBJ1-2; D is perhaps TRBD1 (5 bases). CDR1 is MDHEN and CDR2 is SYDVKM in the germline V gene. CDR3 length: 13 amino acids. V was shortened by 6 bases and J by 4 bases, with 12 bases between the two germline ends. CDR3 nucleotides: TGTGCCAGCAGGATTGACAGTGCCTATGGCTACACCTTC. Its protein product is CASRIDSAYGYTF.

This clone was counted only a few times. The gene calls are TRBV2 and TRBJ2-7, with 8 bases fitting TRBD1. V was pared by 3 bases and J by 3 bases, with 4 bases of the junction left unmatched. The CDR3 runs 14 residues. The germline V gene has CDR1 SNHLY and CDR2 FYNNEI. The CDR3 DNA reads TGTGCCAGCAGTGATGGGACAGGTTACTACGAGCAGTACTTC. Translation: CASSDGTGYYEQYF.

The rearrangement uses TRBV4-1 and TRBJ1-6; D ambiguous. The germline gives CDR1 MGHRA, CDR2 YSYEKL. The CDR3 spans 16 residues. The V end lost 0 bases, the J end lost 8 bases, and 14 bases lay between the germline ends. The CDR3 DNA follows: TGCGCCAGCAGCCAAGACCCCGTCGTAGCGTATTCACCCCTCCACTTT. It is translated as CASSQDPVVAYSPLHF.

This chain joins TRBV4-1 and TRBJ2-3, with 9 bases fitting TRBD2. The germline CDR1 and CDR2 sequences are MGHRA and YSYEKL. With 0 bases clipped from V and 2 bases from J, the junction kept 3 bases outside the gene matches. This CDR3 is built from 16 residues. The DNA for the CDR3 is TGCGCCAGCAGCCAAGATTCTAGCGGGAACACAGATACGCAGTATTTT. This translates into CASSQDSSGNTDTQYF.

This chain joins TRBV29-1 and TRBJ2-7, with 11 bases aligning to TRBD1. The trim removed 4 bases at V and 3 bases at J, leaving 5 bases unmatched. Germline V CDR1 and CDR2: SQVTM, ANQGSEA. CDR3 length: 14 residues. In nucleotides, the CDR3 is TGCAGCGTTGTTAGTGGGACAGGGGGCTACGAGCAGTACTTC. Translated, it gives CSVVSGTGGYEQYF.

CDR3 amino acids: CASTGSDHPDTQYF. CDR3 sequence (DNA): TGTGCCAGCACGGGCTCGGACCATCCAGATACGCAGTATTTT. The chain combines TRBV6-5 with TRBJ2-3; D not resolved. This CDR3 region has 14 residues. With 7 bases removed from V and 4 bases from J, the gap between germline ends came to 15 bases. In germline, CDR1 is MNHEY, CDR2 SVGAGI.

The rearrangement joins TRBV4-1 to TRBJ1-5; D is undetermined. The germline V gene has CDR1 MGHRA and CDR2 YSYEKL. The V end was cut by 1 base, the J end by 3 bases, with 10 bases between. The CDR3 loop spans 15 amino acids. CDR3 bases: TGCGCCAGCAGCCAAGGGTCGGGCTACAATCAGCCCCAGCATTTT. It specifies CASSQGSGYNQPQHF.